A single T cell receptor beta chain is shown here with its context. Study members were between 18 and 89 years old and lived in around 24 US regions. Per the authors' pipeline: Amplification of reference gene primers provided the estimated nucleated cell counts. Libraries were prepared by immunoSEQ multiplex PCR; TCRdb keeps only in-frame clonotypes and omits some of them. V, J and clone size are those of that table, while D and trimming were read from the DNA. The data hold 320,000 or so clones, with over 70% observed a single time. This sample is part of a study of blood T cell repertoires in COVID-19. Across the whole study: PBMCs, B-cell-depleted T cells, or T cells were the source of the cDNA or gDNA that made up the material.

Sequenced material: PBMCs or T cells enriched from blood (not recorded which). This clonotype was sampled from a man aged 25-40 years who had recovered from COVID-19.

CDR3 sequence reads: CAWSGQAQETQYF. Written as DNA, the CDR3 is TGTGCCTGGAGTGGACAGGCTCAAGAGACCCAGTACTTC. This chain links TRBV30 with TRBJ2-5; TRBD1 might be the D (6 bases). V gave up 1 base and J gave up 2 bases, with 8 bases separating them. This CDR3 has 13 residues. The germline V gene encodes CDR1 GTSNPN and CDR2 SVGIG (reference sequence).